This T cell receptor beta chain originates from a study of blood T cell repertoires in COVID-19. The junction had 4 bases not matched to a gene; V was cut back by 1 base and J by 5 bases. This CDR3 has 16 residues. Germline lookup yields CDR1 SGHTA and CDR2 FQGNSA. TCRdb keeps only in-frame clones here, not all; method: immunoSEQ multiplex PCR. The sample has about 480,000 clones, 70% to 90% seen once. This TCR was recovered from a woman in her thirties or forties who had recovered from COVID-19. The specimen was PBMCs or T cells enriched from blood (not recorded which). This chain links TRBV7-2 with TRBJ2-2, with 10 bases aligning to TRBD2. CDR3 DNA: TGTGCCAGCAGCTTAGAGAGCGGGAGGGGGACCGGGGAGCTGTTTTTT. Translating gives CASSLESGRGTGELFF.